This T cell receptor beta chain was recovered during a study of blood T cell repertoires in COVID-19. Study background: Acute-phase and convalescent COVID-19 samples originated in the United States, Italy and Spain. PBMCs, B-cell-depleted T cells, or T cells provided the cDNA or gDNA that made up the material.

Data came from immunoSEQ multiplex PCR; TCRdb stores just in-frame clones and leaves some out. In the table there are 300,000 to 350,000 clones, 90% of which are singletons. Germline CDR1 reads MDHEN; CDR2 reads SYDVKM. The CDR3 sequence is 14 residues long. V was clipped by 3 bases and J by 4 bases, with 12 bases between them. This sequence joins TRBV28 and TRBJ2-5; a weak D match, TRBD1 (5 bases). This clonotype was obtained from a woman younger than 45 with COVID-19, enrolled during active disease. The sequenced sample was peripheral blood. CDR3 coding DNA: TGTGCCAGCAGTTTGGCTGGGCAGGGAGAGACCCAGTACTTC. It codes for CASSLAGQGETQYF.